The clone carrying this T cell receptor beta chain was counted a few times. Its antigen is not identified. Both iRepertoire HTBI primers and Arm-PCR of CDR3 regions were used to build the TCR beta libraries. As handled by the study authors: From all samples, identification returned 11 to 15 TRBJ and approximately 63 TRBV segments. TCRdb independently ran MiXCR on the multiplex PCR reads; one entry per CDR3 protein. The V and J calls and clone size are TCRdb's, not the authors'. The sample includes a few hundred thousand distinct CDR3 sequences, 21% of them seen just once. The data are from a study of regulatory T cells in long-lasting Graves disease. Turning to the study itself: Persistent cases were those of Graves' disease that involved over 5 years of antithyroid drugs with positive TSH receptor antibodies. Whole-study results and caveats: Segments TRBV28, TRBJ1-2 and TRBJ2-5 showed preferential usage in persistent disease. Patients whose Graves' disease persisted exhibited lower TCR diversity than those newly diagnosed.

Sample time point: persistent/refractory GD, antithyroid drugs over 5 years with positive TRAb. PBMC RNA served as the TCR library source. Trimming removed 0 bases from V and 2 bases from J, with 11 bases in between. In germline, CDR1 is SGHTS, CDR2 YDEGEE. The CDR3 loop spans 15 amino acids. This receptor was identified in a female donor with Graves disease. The sample here was peripheral blood mononuclear cells (PBMCs), taken when the disease was refractory, from a patient treated with antithyroid drugs. This chain connects TRBV5-8 to TRBJ1-1; D gene uncertain. The CDR3: CASSLESRANTEAFF. The DNA of the CDR3 is TGTGCCAGCAGCTTGGAGTCAAGGGCCAACACTGAAGCTTTCTTT.